The present entry profiles one T cell receptor beta chain with its context. Germline V lookup: CDR1 SEHNR, CDR2 FQNEAQ (reference sequence). Trimming removed 5 bases at V and 2 bases at J, with 15 bases between. The CDR3 totals 16 residues. This specimen comes from a study of T cell responses to AZD1222 COVID-19 vaccine. Sequencing used immunoSEQ multiplex PCR; TCRdb keeps in-frame clones, though not all of them. The repertoire includes tens of thousands of clones, roughly 84% of them detected once, and 15% to 20% sits in the top ten. The V and J genes are TRBV7-9 and TRBJ2-2; no clear D gene. The specimen comprised peripheral blood, sampled 28 days after the second AZD1222 dose. The receptor was isolated from an adult who received the AZD1222 COVID-19 vaccine. The CDR3 coding sequence is TGTGCCAGCAGCCCCCTGGCGGTCCTTAACACCGGGGAGCTGTTTTTT. Translation gives CASSPLAVLNTGELFF.